The sequence of this T cell receptor beta chain was determined in a study of shared clonotypes between healthy human individuals. Study-wide context: Every donor yielded three CD4 naive, three CD4 memory, two CD8 naive and one CD8 memory plate. Study-level results: Non-shared clonotypes had lower generation probabilities than those shared by all four donors. Naive subsets tended to show greater estimated richness than memory subsets. Clonotype sharing across a few donors was observed for around 5% of naive CD4 clonotypes.

This CDR3 contains 15 residues. Deletions cut 4 bases from V and 8 bases from J, with 21 bases between. CDR1 and CDR2 (germline): SGHNT, YYREEE (reference sequence). Assay used: immunoSEQ multiplex PCR; TCRdb lists only in-frame clones, some missing. The top ten hold about 0.39% of the sample, which has millions of clones, over 85% seen once. A note on this clone: Its antigen is unknown.

The specimen was naive CD4+ T cells from PBMCs. Indicated subset: CD45RA+ positively selected. The TCR sequence derives from a man between 18 and 29 years old in good health. Some clones in this sample may be carry-over from other donors' samples. V and J are TRBV5-4 and TRBJ1-2; TRBD1 might be the D (5 bases). The CDR3 coding sequence is TGTGCCAGCAGCCTACTCAGGGAATCGATGGACGGCTACACCTTC. Translated: CASSLLRESMDGYTF.